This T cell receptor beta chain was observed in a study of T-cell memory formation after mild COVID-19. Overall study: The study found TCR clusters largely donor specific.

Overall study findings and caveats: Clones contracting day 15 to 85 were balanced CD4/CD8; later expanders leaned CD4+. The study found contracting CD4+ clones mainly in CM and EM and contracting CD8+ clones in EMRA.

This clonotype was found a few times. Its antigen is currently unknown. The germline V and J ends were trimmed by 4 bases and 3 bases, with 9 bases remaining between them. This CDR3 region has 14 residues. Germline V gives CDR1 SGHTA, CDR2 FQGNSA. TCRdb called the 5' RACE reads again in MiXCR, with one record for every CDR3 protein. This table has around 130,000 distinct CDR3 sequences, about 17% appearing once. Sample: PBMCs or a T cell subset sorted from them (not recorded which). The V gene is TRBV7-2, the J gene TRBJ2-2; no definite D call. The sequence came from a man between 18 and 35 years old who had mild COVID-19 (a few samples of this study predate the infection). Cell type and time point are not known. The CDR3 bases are TGTGCCAGCAGCTCCCGACTGTACACCGGGGAGCTGTTTTTT. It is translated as CASSSRLYTGELFF.